This TCR beta chain originates from a study of spatial heterogeneity in lung cancer. Time point of the sample: blood at routine non-recurrence follow-up after resection. Unsorted tumor, nontumor lung tissue or cryopreserved PBMC supplied the whole RNA. This clonotype is categorized as medium-sized. Every TCR cDNA molecule bore a unique molecular identifier. TCRdb called the 5' RACE reads again in MiXCR, with one record for every CDR3 protein. Among some 30,000 distinct CDR3 sequences listed, roughly 5.4% were seen once. Sample: PBMCs, taken at follow-up. This receptor was obtained from a female donor with early-stage non-small cell lung cancer.

CDR3: CASSPSGYEQFF. Written as DNA, the CDR3 is TGTGCCAGCAGCCCCTCGGGGTATGAGCAGTTCTTC. The chain is built from TRBV11-2 and TRBJ2-1; D is possibly TRBD2 (5 bases). The CDR3 totals 12 residues. The V end was cut by 5 bases, the J end by 8 bases, with 10 bases between. Germline CDR1 is SGHAT and CDR2 is FQNNGV.